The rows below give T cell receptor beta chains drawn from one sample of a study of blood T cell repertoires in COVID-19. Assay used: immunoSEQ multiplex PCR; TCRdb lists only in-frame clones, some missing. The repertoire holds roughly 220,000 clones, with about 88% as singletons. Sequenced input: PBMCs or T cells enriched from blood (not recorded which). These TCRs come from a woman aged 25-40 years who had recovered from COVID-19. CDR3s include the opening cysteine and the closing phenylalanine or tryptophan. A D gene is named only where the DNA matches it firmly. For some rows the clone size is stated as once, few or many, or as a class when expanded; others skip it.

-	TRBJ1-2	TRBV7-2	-	TGTGCCAGCAGCTCCCTAGGTAACAACTATGGCTACACCTTC	CASSSLGNNYGYTF
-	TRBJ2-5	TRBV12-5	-	TGTGCTAGTGGTTTGGGCCAGGCCTCACTTTCTGTGGAGACCCAGTACTTC	CASGLGQASLSVETQYF
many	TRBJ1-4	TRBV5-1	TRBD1	TGCGCCAGCAGCTTGACAGGGGGACATGAAAAACTGTTTTTT	CASSLTGGHEKLFF
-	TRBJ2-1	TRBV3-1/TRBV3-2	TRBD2	TGTGCCAGCAGCCAAGTCCCGGGGGGGCTGGTCAATGAGCAGTTCTTC	CASSQVPGGLVNEQFF
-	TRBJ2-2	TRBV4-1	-	TGCGCCAGCAGCCCCAGCGGGTTGAACACCGGGGAGCTGTTTTTT	CASSPSGLNTGELFF
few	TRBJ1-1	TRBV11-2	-	TGTGCCAGCAGCTTAGATCAACCGGGTGCGCCGAACACTGAAGCTTTCTTT	CASSLDQPGAPNTEAFF
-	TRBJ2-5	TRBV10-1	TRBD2	TGCGCCAGCCTAACGGGACTAGCGGGGGCCGAACAAGAGACCCAGTACTTC	CASLTGLAGAEQETQYF
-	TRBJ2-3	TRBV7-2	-	TGTGCCAGCAGCGAGAGCTCAACTAGCACAGATACGCAGTATTTT	CASSESSTSTDTQYF
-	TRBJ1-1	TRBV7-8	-	TGTGCCAGCAGCTTAAAGGGGGGGGCTGGCATGAACACTGAAGCTTTCTTT	CASSLKGGAGMNTEAFF
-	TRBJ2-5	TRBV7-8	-	TGTGCCAGCAGCTCGATTGGTTCCTCGATCTCGGGGGAGACCCAGTACTTC	CASSSIGSSISGETQYF
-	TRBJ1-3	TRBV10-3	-	TGTGCCATCAGGGAGGCGATCTCTGGAAACACCATATATTTT	CAIREAISGNTIYF
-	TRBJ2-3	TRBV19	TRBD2	TGTGCCACGCAAGCCGGGGACTATACCACAGATACGCAGTATTTT	CATQAGDYTTDTQYF
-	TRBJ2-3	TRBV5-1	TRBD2	TGCGCCAGCAGCCAGCGGACTAGCGGGGATACGCAGTATTTT	CASSQRTSGDTQYF
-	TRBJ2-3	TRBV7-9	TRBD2	TGTGCCAGCAGCTTAACTAGCGGGGGCACAGATACGCAGTATTTT	CASSLTSGGTDTQYF
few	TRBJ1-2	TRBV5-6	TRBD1	TGTGCCAGCAGCCTGACAGGGAAAGACGTCTACACCTTC	CASSLTGKDVYTF